A selection of T cell receptor beta chains follows, all from one sample in a study of blood T cell repertoires in COVID-19. Only in-frame clones appear in the TCRdb table, and some are missing; sequencing was by immunoSEQ multiplex PCR. The top ten clones hold about 3.5% of a sample with 110,000 to 150,000 clones, about four fifths of them seen once. The sequenced sample was peripheral blood. The receptors shown here come from a man aged 65 to 79 who had recovered from COVID-19. Each CDR3 is given with its conserved first and last residue. Each record gives: CDR3 DNA, CDR3 protein, clone size, V gene, D gene, J gene. A D gene is named only where the DNA matches it firmly. Part of the rows lack a size; the others show once, few, many or a class for expanded clones.

CDR3nt: TGTGCCAGCAGCTTATCCACGGGGTGGGATACGCAGTATTTT; CDR3aa: CASSLSTGWDTQYF; abundance: NA; v_gene: TRBV11-2; d_gene: NA; j_gene: TRBJ2-3
CDR3nt: TGTGCCAGCAGCTTAATTTCTAGGTCAGCCTACGAGCAGTACTTC; CDR3aa: CASSLISRSAYEQYF; abundance: NA; v_gene: TRBV7-2; d_gene: NA; j_gene: TRBJ2-7
CDR3nt: TGTGCTAGTGGTTTGCCTCGCCAAGGACTAGCGGGCGCAACCACAAGATCGACCCAGTACTTC; CDR3aa: CASGLPRQGLAGATTRSTQYF; abundance: NA; v_gene: TRBV12-5; d_gene: TRBD2; j_gene: TRBJ2-5
CDR3nt: TGTGCCACCAGTGATCAACAGGGAGGCACAGATACGCAGTATTTT; CDR3aa: CATSDQQGGTDTQYF; abundance: few; v_gene: TRBV24-1; d_gene: NA; j_gene: TRBJ2-3
CDR3nt: TGCGCCAGCAGCTTGGAAGGTCAGGGGGTCAACGAGCAGTACTTC; CDR3aa: CASSLEGQGVNEQYF; abundance: NA; v_gene: TRBV5-1; d_gene: TRBD1; j_gene: TRBJ2-7
CDR3nt: TGTGCCAGCACCTGGACAACGAACACCGGGGAGCTGTTTTTT; CDR3aa: CASTWTTNTGELFF; abundance: once; v_gene: TRBV2; d_gene: NA; j_gene: TRBJ2-2
CDR3nt: TGTGCCAGCAGCGTAGAATTAGGGGCAGATACGCAGTATTTT; CDR3aa: CASSVELGADTQYF; abundance: NA; v_gene: TRBV9; d_gene: NA; j_gene: TRBJ2-3
CDR3nt: TGTGCCAGCAGCTTGGGGTGGGGCCTCAGGGATGAGCAGTTCTTC; CDR3aa: CASSLGWGLRDEQFF; abundance: NA; v_gene: TRBV5-5; d_gene: NA; j_gene: TRBJ2-1
CDR3nt: TGCGCCAGCAGCTCATTAAGAACAAGACGGGGCACTGAAGCTTTCTTT; CDR3aa: CASSSLRTRRGTEAFF; abundance: NA; v_gene: TRBV5-1; d_gene: NA; j_gene: TRBJ1-1
CDR3nt: TGTGCCAGCAGACAGTTCCTCGGTTCTGGTGGCTACACCTTC; CDR3aa: CASRQFLGSGGYTF; abundance: NA; v_gene: TRBV2; d_gene: NA; j_gene: TRBJ1-2
CDR3nt: TGTGCCAGCAGTTACCCGCAGGACTCTATGAACACTGAAGCTTTCTTT; CDR3aa: CASSYPQDSMNTEAFF; abundance: NA; v_gene: TRBV6-6; d_gene: NA; j_gene: TRBJ1-1
CDR3nt: TGCGCCAGCAGCCAAGATCGACTAGCGGGAGACAATGAGCAGTTCTTC; CDR3aa: CASSQDRLAGDNEQFF; abundance: NA; v_gene: TRBV4-3; d_gene: TRBD2; j_gene: TRBJ2-1
CDR3nt: TGCGCCAGCAGCCAATGGACAGCTGATAATTCACCCCTCCACTTT; CDR3aa: CASSQWTADNSPLHF; abundance: NA; v_gene: TRBV4-3; d_gene: NA; j_gene: TRBJ1-6
CDR3nt: TGTGCCAGCAGAACCAGCGGGGATACGCAGTATTTT; CDR3aa: CASRTSGDTQYF; abundance: NA; v_gene: TRBV6-5; d_gene: NA; j_gene: TRBJ2-3
CDR3nt: TGTGCCAGCAGTGAGAGTACTAGCGGTTCCTACGAGCAGTACTTC; CDR3aa: CASSESTSGSYEQYF; abundance: few; v_gene: TRBV2; d_gene: TRBD2; j_gene: TRBJ2-7
CDR3nt: TGCGCCAGCAGCTTGGACTTAATCGTACGAGAGCAGTACTTC; CDR3aa: CASSLDLIVREQYF; abundance: NA; v_gene: TRBV5-1; d_gene: NA; j_gene: TRBJ2-7
CDR3nt: TGTGCCAGCAGCTTGACATTGTATAGCAATCAGCCCCAGCATTTT; CDR3aa: CASSLTLYSNQPQHF; abundance: once; v_gene: TRBV6-2/TRBV6-3; d_gene: NA; j_gene: TRBJ1-5
CDR3nt: TGTGCCAGCAGCTTCTACCGGAGCTCCTACGAGCAGTACTTC; CDR3aa: CASSFYRSSYEQYF; abundance: few; v_gene: TRBV7-2; d_gene: NA; j_gene: TRBJ2-7
CDR3nt: TGCGCCAGCAGCCCCGGGACAGCGAACACTGAAGCTTTCTTT; CDR3aa: CASSPGTANTEAFF; abundance: NA; v_gene: TRBV5-1; d_gene: TRBD1; j_gene: TRBJ1-1
CDR3nt: TGTGCCAGCCCCGACCGGGACAGGGGACTTCCCGGGGAGCTGTTTTTT; CDR3aa: CASPDRDRGLPGELFF; abundance: NA; v_gene: TRBV7-9; d_gene: TRBD1; j_gene: TRBJ2-2
CDR3nt: TGTGCCAGCAGCTTATTAGGGGACACTTACGAGCAGTACTTC; CDR3aa: CASSLLGDTYEQYF; abundance: NA; v_gene: TRBV7-9; d_gene: NA; j_gene: TRBJ2-7
CDR3nt: TGTGCCAGCAGCGCCCGGGTTACCACAGATACGCAGTATTTT; CDR3aa: CASSARVTTDTQYF; abundance: NA; v_gene: TRBV7-9; d_gene: NA; j_gene: TRBJ2-3
CDR3nt: TGTGCCAGCAGCCCGGGACAGGGGGGCAATCAGCCCCAGCATTTT; CDR3aa: CASSPGQGGNQPQHF; abundance: NA; v_gene: TRBV7-6; d_gene: TRBD1; j_gene: TRBJ1-5
CDR3nt: TGTGCCAGCAGTCCCCCCCCGGGAGCCGCCTACGAGCAGTACTTC; CDR3aa: CASSPPPGAAYEQYF; abundance: NA; v_gene: TRBV27; d_gene: NA; j_gene: TRBJ2-7
CDR3nt: TGTGCCAGCAGTTCTGCGCTTAACTATGGCTACACCTTC; CDR3aa: CASSSALNYGYTF; abundance: NA; v_gene: TRBV27; d_gene: NA; j_gene: TRBJ1-2
CDR3nt: TGTGCCAGCAGTGGATCACTAGCGGGACTTTGGGATACGCAGTATTTT; CDR3aa: CASSGSLAGLWDTQYF; abundance: NA; v_gene: TRBV28; d_gene: TRBD2; j_gene: TRBJ2-3